These 18 T cell receptor beta chains were sequenced from one sample in a study of OX40 agonist ivuxolimab in advanced cancers. Libraries were prepared by immunoSEQ multiplex PCR; TCRdb keeps only in-frame clonotypes and omits some of them. The sample lists more than 45,000 clones; 80% to 90% were seen once. Sequencing was performed on CD4+ or CD8+ T cells sorted from blood, taken in a trial of the OX40 agonist ivuxolimab. The receptors derive from an adult with an advanced solid tumor such as melanoma, head and neck, liver or kidney cancer.

This chain links TRBV19 with TRBJ2-1; 10 nucleotides match TRBD1. V was clipped by 9 bases and J by 0 bases; unmatched bases: 2. The germline gives CDR1 LNHDA, CDR2 SQIVND (reference sequence). The CDR3 has 14 amino acids. CDR3 nucleotide sequence: TGTGCCAGCAGGACAGGGGGCTCCTACAATGAGCAGTTCTTC. Translated, it gives CASRTGGSYNEQFF.

This chain joins TRBV9 and TRBJ2-5; TRBD1 might be the D (7 bases). CDR3 length: 14 amino acids. CDR1 is SGDLS, CDR2 YYNGEE, per germline. V lost 2 bases and J lost 2, with 10 bases in between. CDR3 nucleotide sequence: TGTGCCAGCAGCGTCTCAGGGGGGCAAGAGACCCAGTACTTC. Its translation is CASSVSGGQETQYF.

The chain couples TRBV27 to TRBJ2-1, with TRBD2 matching 10 bases. Germline V gene sequence: CDR1 MNHEY, CDR2 SMNVEV (reference sequence). This CDR3 spans 19 amino acids. The ends lost 0 bases at V and 4 bases at J; junction bases unmatched: 12. In DNA form, the CDR3 reads TGTGCCAGCAGTTTATCGAAATACTCTAGCGGGAGCGGGTACAATGAGCAGTTCTTC. Translation gives CASSLSKYSSGSGYNEQFF.

J is TRBJ2-6 and V is TRBV28; no definite D call. The CDR3 totals 18 residues. In germline, CDR1 is MDHEN, CDR2 SYDVKM. Trimming left V 2 bases short and J 0 bases short, with 14 bases between. The CDR3 sequence is CASSLHPASFSGANVLTF. In DNA form, the CDR3 reads TGTGCCAGCAGTTTACACCCCGCGTCGTTCTCTGGGGCCAACGTCCTGACTTTC.

The chain carries TRBV2 and TRBJ2-3; D is perhaps TRBD2 (6 bases). This CDR3 has 14 amino acids. V lost 7 bases to trimming and J lost 4 bases, with 15 bases between them. Germline CDR1 is SNHLY and CDR2 is FYNNEI. The CDR3 bases are TGTGCCAGCACTCGGGACTTTTCCCCAGATACGCAGTATTTT. This sequence encodes CASTRDFSPDTQYF.

In its sample, this clone was seen a few times. The gene calls are TRBV19 and TRBJ1-5; D gene unclear. The CDR3 consists of 17 residues. V lost 1 base and J 2 bases, leaving 15 bases between the germline ends. The germline CDR1 and CDR2 sequences are LNHDA and SQIVND (reference sequence). DNA for the CDR3: TGTGCCAGTAGTATAGTCGGCATGGCGAGGGGCAATCAGCCCCAGCATTTT. Residues: CASSIVGMARGNQPQHF.

This chain links TRBV7-6 with TRBJ2-3; D is perhaps TRBD1 or TRBD2 (5 bases each). Germline V gene sequence: CDR1 SGHVS, CDR2 FNYEAQ. CDR3 length equals 17 residues. Trimming removed 5 bases at V and 2 bases at J, with 20 bases between. DNA for the CDR3: TGTGCCAGCAGCCTTAGCGTTGGTGGGACGTCCACAGATACGCAGTATTTT. It is translated as CASSLSVGGTSTDTQYF.

The V gene is TRBV6-5, the J gene TRBJ2-7, with 12 nucleotides matching TRBD1. Losses at the gene ends were 6 bases for V and 6 bases for J; bases not matched to a gene: 6. The CDR3 extends over 14 amino acids. The V gene's germline CDR1 is MNHEY and CDR2 SVGAGI. CDR3 bases: TGTGCCAGCAGCGACCGGGACAGGGGGCTCGAGCAGTACTTC. Translated, it gives CASSDRDRGLEQYF.

This chain uses TRBV28 with TRBJ2-1; 9 positions match TRBD1. V was pared by 2 bases and J by 8 bases, with 7 bases of the junction left unmatched. The CDR3 length is 15 residues. Germline CDR1 is MDHEN and CDR2 is SYDVKM. The CDR3 DNA is TGTGCCAGCAGTTTAGCGGGGACAGGGACCCATGAGCAGTTCTTC. Translated, it gives CASSLAGTGTHEQFF. The complete variable domain, with remaining parts taken from reference TRBV28 and TRBJ2-1, reads DVKVTQSSRYLVKRTGEKVFLECVQDMDHENMFWYRQDPGLGLRLIYFSYDVKMKEKGDIPEGYSVSREKKERFSLILESASTNQTSMYLCASSLAGTGTHEQFFGPGTRLTVL.

In its sample, this clone was seen once. The chain combines TRBV28 with TRBJ2-2, with 8 bases matching TRBD2. This CDR3 is built from 16 residues. The V gene end was trimmed by 5 bases and the J gene end by 5 bases; junction bases not matched to a gene: 10. Per the germline V gene, CDR1 is MDHEN and CDR2 is SYDVKM. CDR3 in amino acids: CASSGNGRGGTGELFF. CDR3 DNA sequence: TGTGCCAGCAGTGGGAACGGGAGGGGTGGAACCGGGGAGCTGTTTTTT. Looking up the rest from reference TRBV28 and TRBJ2-2 gives the full variable domain: DVKVTQSSRYLVKRTGEKVFLECVQDMDHENMFWYRQDPGLGLRLIYFSYDVKMKEKGDIPEGYSVSREKKERFSLILESASTNQTSMYLCASSGNGRGGTGELFFGEGSRLTVL.

This clone was counted a single time. The chain couples TRBV6-1 to TRBJ2-3, with D possibly TRBD1 on 5 matching bases. In germline, CDR1 is MNHNS, CDR2 SASEGT. V was trimmed by 2 bases and J by 4 bases, leaving 10 bases between them. This CDR3 has 14 amino acids. This CDR3 is CASSEQGRADTQYF. For the CDR3, the DNA is TGTGCCAGCAGTGAACAGGGTCGAGCAGATACGCAGTATTTT.

The rearrangement links TRBV2 to TRBJ2-3; 8 bases align to TRBD2. In germline, CDR1 is SNHLY, CDR2 FYNNEI. CDR3 size: 16 residues. With 6 bases clipped from V and 1 base from J, the junction kept 9 bases outside the gene matches. The CDR3 DNA follows: TGTGCCAGCAGACTCGAGCGGGAGTTGGGCACAGATACGCAGTATTTT. This translates into CASRLERELGTDTQYF.

The CDR3 protein is CASSFTGTDNYGYTF. CDR3 DNA sequence: TGTGCCAGCAGTTTTACCGGGACAGATAACTATGGCTACACCTTC. The chain recombines TRBV6-5 with TRBJ1-2; 7 bases map to TRBD1. V trimming: 4 bases; J trimming: 1 base; junction bases outside the gene matches: 6. The CDR3 consists of 15 residues. Germline V gives CDR1 MNHEY, CDR2 SVGAGI.

V is TRBV29-1 and J is TRBJ1-1; D not resolved. The CDR3 sequence is 12 residues long. Germline CDR1 is SQVTM and CDR2 is ANQGSEA. The ends were cut back, 7 bases at V and 1 base at J, with 10 bases in the middle. DNA for the CDR3: TGCAGCGGTGGGCAGCCGAACACTGAAGCTTTCTTT. Amino acids: CSGGQPNTEAFF.

The V and J genes are TRBV7-9 and TRBJ2-3; 12 bases are a match to TRBD1. Looked up from germline, CDR1 is SEHNR and CDR2 is FQNEAQ (reference sequence). The CDR3 totals 17 residues. V trimming: 5 bases; J trimming: 6 bases; junction bases outside the gene matches: 12. The CDR3 here is CASSVLTGTGGRDTQYF. CDR3 nucleotide sequence: TGTGCCAGCAGCGTATTGACCGGGACAGGGGGCCGGGATACGCAGTATTTT.

The chain recombines TRBV28 with TRBJ1-2, with 10 bases fitting TRBD1. Per the germline V gene, CDR1 is MDHEN and CDR2 is SYDVKM. Trimming cost V 6 bases and J 8 bases; bases outside gene matches: 9. The CDR3 length is 14 residues. CDR3 residues: CASSSGGQGRGYTF. The CDR3 DNA reads as TGTGCCAGCAGCTCTGGGGGACAGGGGAGAGGCTACACCTTC.

The chain has TRBV2 and TRBJ2-7; TRBD1 is a possible D gene (6 bases). The CDR3 length is 12 residues. The V and J ends lost 8 bases and 2 bases respectively, with 10 bases between them. Germline-derived CDR1 and CDR2 are SNHLY and FYNNEI. The CDR3 is CASDRRTYEQYF. CDR3 DNA sequence: TGTGCCAGCGACAGGCGAACCTACGAGCAGTACTTC. The variable domain in full, with the rest retrieved from reference TRBV2 and TRBJ2-7, is EPEVTQTPSHQVTQMGQEVILRCVPISNHLYFYWYRQILGQKVEFLVSFYNNEISEKSEIFDDQFSVERPDGSNFTLKIRSTKLEDSAMYFCASDRRTYEQYFGPGTRLTVT.

The V gene is TRBV2, the J gene TRBJ2-3, with D maybe TRBD2 (5 bases). Germline CDR1 SNHLY, CDR2 FYNNEI. V gave up 7 bases and J gave up 1 base, with 9 bases separating them. The CDR3 runs to 13 residues. CDR3 in amino acids: CASKGGRTDTQYF. CDR3 sequence (DNA): TGTGCCAGCAAGGGCGGGCGCACAGATACGCAGTATTTT.